Each of the 19 T cell receptor beta chains below was sequenced from the same sample in a study of T cell responses to AZD1222 COVID-19 vaccine. Using immunoSEQ multiplex PCR, the repertoire was profiled, and TCRdb retains in-frame clones only, with some absent. The sample holds about 64,000 clones, about nine tenths seen once. The starting material was peripheral blood, obtained 28 days after the second dose of the MenACWY control vaccine. All receptors come from an adult who received the MenACWY meningococcal vaccine as a control.

This sequence joins TRBV11-2 and TRBJ2-3; no firm D call. The CDR3 is 13 amino acids. V dropped 1 base and J dropped 5 bases, with 7 bases sitting between them. Germline V gene sequence: CDR1 SGHAT, CDR2 FQNNGV. The CDR3, as DNA: TGTGCCAGCAGCTTAGCCATTGGAGATACGCAGTATTTT. It codes for CASSLAIGDTQYF.

V is TRBV4-1 and J is TRBJ2-7; D possibly matches TRBD1 or TRBD2 (5 bases each). Trimming took 0 bases from V and 7 from J, leaving 10 bases between them. The CDR3 extends over 13 amino acids. Looked up from germline, CDR1 is MGHRA and CDR2 is YSYEKL. CDR3 coding DNA: TGCGCCAGCAGCCAAGACTCAGGGAGTGAGCAGTACTTC. Translated, it gives CASSQDSGSEQYF.

This chain links TRBV28 with TRBJ2-1, with 9 positions matching TRBD2. Germline CDR1 is MDHEN and CDR2 is SYDVKM. CDR3 size: 15 residues. The V segment lost 4 bases and the J segment 2 bases; nucleotides outside the gene matches: 3. CDR3 bases: TGTGCCAGCAGTTGGGGCGGGAGGGCCTACAATGAGCAGTTCTTC. Its protein is CASSWGGRAYNEQFF.

The chain couples TRBV6-5 to TRBJ1-4; TRBD1 agrees at 8 bases. Germline V gene data show CDR1 as MNHEY and CDR2 as SVGAGI. The ends lost 6 bases at V and 5 bases at J; junction bases unmatched: 5. This CDR3 comprises 14 residues. In DNA, the CDR3 is TGTGCCAGCAGACCCAGGGGGCTCAATGAAAAACTGTTTTTT. Translating gives CASRPRGLNEKLFF.

The rearrangement joins TRBV5-1 to TRBJ2-7, with D tentatively TRBD2 (5 bases). The CDR3 extends over 16 amino acids. Germline V lookup: CDR1 SGHRS, CDR2 YFSETQ. Trimming shortened V by 2 bases and J by 2 bases, and 17 bases separated the two germline ends. The DNA of the CDR3 is TGCGCCAGCAGCTTAAGGATAGGAGGTGGGGCCTACGAGCAGTACTTC. The encoded protein is CASSLRIGGGAYEQYF.

V gene TRBV18 combines with J gene TRBJ1-1; D is ambiguous. The germline V gene encodes CDR1 KGHSH and CDR2 LQKENI. The CDR3 has 14 residues. Trimming left V 2 bases short and J 0 bases short, with 7 bases between. The CDR3 sequence is CASSPGALNTEAFF. The CDR3 DNA is TGTGCCAGCTCACCAGGTGCCTTGAACACTGAAGCTTTCTTT.

V is TRBV2 and J is TRBJ1-5; D possibly corresponds to TRBD1 (6 bases). V gave up 6 bases and J gave up 7 bases, with 13 bases separating them. Germline CDR1 SNHLY, CDR2 FYNNEI. The CDR3 consists of 13 residues. The CDR3 coding sequence is TGTGCCAGCAGGGAGAGTGGGGGCCAGCCCCAGCATTTT. Translation gives CASRESGGQPQHF.

The chain employs TRBV6-2 or TRBV6-3 and TRBJ2-2, with D perhaps TRBD1 (6 bases). Per germline, CDR1 MNHEY and CDR2 SVGEGT. Trimming took 6 bases from V and 9 from J, leaving 17 bases between them. The CDR3 spans 14 residues. The CDR3 DNA is TGTGCCAGCAGCCTACCTAGCAGGGGAAGGGAGCTGTTTTTT. It codes for CASSLPSRGRELFF.

The chain joins TRBV5-1 to TRBJ2-5; possible D gene TRBD2, 6 bases. Trimming removed 7 bases from V and 5 bases from J, with 21 bases in between. Germline CDR1 and CDR2: SGHRS and YFSETQ. The CDR3 covers 15 residues. DNA for the CDR3: TGCGCCAGCTACCCCGACCGGGGTGGGGGGGAGACCCAGTACTTC. Translated, it gives CASYPDRGGGETQYF.

This clone came up once. The V call is TRBV5-1, the J call TRBJ2-5, with D unclear. Trimming shortened V by 4 bases and J by 4 bases, and 8 bases separated the two germline ends. The V gene's germline CDR1 is SGHRS and CDR2 YFSETQ. This CDR3 has 12 residues. The CDR3, as DNA: TGCGCCAGCAGCCTAAACCCAGAGACCCAGTACTTC. It translates to CASSLNPETQYF.

The V gene is TRBV29-1, the J gene TRBJ2-3, with no clear D. The CDR3 runs to 15 residues. The V end lost 6 bases, the J end lost 3 bases, and 19 bases lay between the germline ends. Germline loops: CDR1 SQVTM, CDR2 ANQGSEA. The CDR3 DNA reads as TGCAGCGTGGACGACAAATCTATCGGGACAGATACGCAGTATTTT. This sequence encodes CSVDDKSIGTDTQYF.

The gene calls are TRBV11-2 and TRBJ1-4; 9 bases match TRBD1. The CDR3 loop spans 15 amino acids. The ends lost 5 bases at V and 4 bases at J; junction bases unmatched: 5. CDR1 and CDR2 from the germline V gene are SGHAT and FQNNGV. DNA for the CDR3: TGTGCCAGCAGCGCACAGGGGGCGGGTAATGAAAAACTGTTTTTT. Encoded protein: CASSAQGAGNEKLFF.

The chain employs TRBV29-1 and TRBJ1-2; D is perhaps TRBD1 (5 bases). V lost 4 bases and J 2 bases, leaving 8 bases between the germline ends. CDR1 and CDR2 from the germline V gene are SQVTM and ANQGSEA. CDR3 size: 12 residues. The CDR3 protein is CSVVRDNYGYTF. DNA of the CDR3: TGCAGCGTTGTAAGGGACAACTATGGCTACACCTTC.

The gene calls are TRBV19 and TRBJ2-1; TRBD2 agrees at 8 bases. V lost 3 bases, J lost 1 base, and 8 bases stayed unmatched. The germline gives CDR1 LNHDA, CDR2 SQIVND (reference sequence). The CDR3 has 17 amino acids. In DNA form, the CDR3 reads TGTGCCAGTAGTATTGGGTTGAGCGGGAGTTCCTACAATGAGCAGTTCTTC. It translates to CASSIGLSGSSYNEQFF.

DNA for the CDR3: TGTGCCAGCAGTTTAGGACAGGGGCTAATCACTGAAGCTTTCTTT. Translating it yields CASSLGQGLITEAFF. The V call is TRBV28, the J call TRBJ1-1; 9 nucleotides align to TRBD1. J was trimmed by 4 bases and V by 2 bases; bases with no gene match: 5. Germline V gene lookup returns CDR1 MDHEN and CDR2 SYDVKM. The length of the CDR3 is 15 residues.

This clone was counted a few times. The chain couples TRBV6-2 or TRBV6-3 to TRBJ2-7; TRBD2 is a possible D gene (6 bases). There are 13 residues in the CDR3. CDR1 and CDR2 (germline): MNHEY, SVGEGT. Trimming took 0 bases from V and 6 from J, leaving 9 bases between them. The CDR3, as DNA: TGTGCCAGCAGTTACTCAACTAGCCTCGAGCAGTACTTC. Its protein product is CASSYSTSLEQYF.

J is TRBJ2-1 and V is TRBV27; 7 positions agree with TRBD1. The germline CDR1 and CDR2 sequences are MNHEY and SMNVEV (reference sequence). The CDR3 runs 15 residues. Trimming cost V 7 bases and J 6 bases; bases outside gene matches: 12. CDR3 DNA sequence: TGTGCCAGCACCTGGAGGACAGGAGCCGGCAATGAGCAGTTCTTC. It encodes CASTWRTGAGNEQFF.

The gene calls are TRBV7-9 and TRBJ2-3, with no clear D. The germline V and J ends were trimmed by 3 bases and 2 bases, with 0 bases remaining between them. Germline lookup yields CDR1 SEHNR and CDR2 FQNEAQ (reference sequence). The CDR3 extends over 11 amino acids. CDR3 sequence: CASSFTDTQYF. CDR3 sequence (DNA): TGTGCCAGCAGCTTCACAGATACGCAGTATTTT.

The count of this clone is one. The V gene is TRBV5-6, the J gene TRBJ2-1; 9 positions agree with TRBD2. Germline V CDR1 and CDR2: SGHDT, YYEEEE. Trimming cost V 1 base and J 10 bases; bases outside gene matches: 6. The CDR3 consists of 14 residues. CDR3 coding DNA: TGTGCCAGCAGCTTGTTTCCTAGCGGGATGGAGCAGTTCTTC. Protein product: CASSLFPSGMEQFF.